Listed here is a single T cell receptor (beta chain). Noted time point: after dendritic cell vaccination, including at tumor progression/relapse. Only patients with spare fresh-frozen tumor and over two years of follow-up were included. The data were obtained in a study of glioma-infiltrating T cells after dendritic cell vaccination. Measured with immunoSEQ multiplex PCR; TCRdb has only the in-frame clones, and not every one. Among just under 60,000 clones listed, about four fifths were seen once. The CDR3 loop spans 15 amino acids. V gave up 5 bases and J gave up 0 bases, with 11 bases separating them. Germline loops: CDR1 SNHLY, CDR2 FYNNEI.

Sample: blood, taken after dendritic cell vaccination. V is TRBV2 and J is TRBJ1-5, with D possibly TRBD1 on 5 matching bases. This clonotype originated in a human donor with glioblastoma. CDR3 loop: CASSFGTPSNQPQHF. CDR3 DNA sequence: TGTGCCAGCAGTTTCGGGACTCCTAGCAATCAGCCCCAGCATTTT.